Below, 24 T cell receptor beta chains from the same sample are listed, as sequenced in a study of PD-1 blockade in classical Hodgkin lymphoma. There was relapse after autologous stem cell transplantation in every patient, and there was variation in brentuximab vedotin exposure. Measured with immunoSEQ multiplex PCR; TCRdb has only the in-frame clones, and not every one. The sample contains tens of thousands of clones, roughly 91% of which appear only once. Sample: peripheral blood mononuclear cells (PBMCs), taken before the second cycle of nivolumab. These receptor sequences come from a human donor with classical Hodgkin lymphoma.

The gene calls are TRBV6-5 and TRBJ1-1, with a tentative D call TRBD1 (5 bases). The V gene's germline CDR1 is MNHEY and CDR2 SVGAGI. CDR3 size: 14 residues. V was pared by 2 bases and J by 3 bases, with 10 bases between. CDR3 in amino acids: CASSYEPRDTEAFF. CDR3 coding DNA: TGTGCCAGCAGTTACGAGCCCAGGGACACTGAAGCTTTCTTT.

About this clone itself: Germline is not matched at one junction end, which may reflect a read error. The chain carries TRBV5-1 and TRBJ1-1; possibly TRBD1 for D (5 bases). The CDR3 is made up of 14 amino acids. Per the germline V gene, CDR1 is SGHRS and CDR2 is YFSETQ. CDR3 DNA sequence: TGCGCCAGCAAGCGCACTTCAGGGAACGCTGAAGCTTTCTTT. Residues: CASKRTSGNAEAFF.

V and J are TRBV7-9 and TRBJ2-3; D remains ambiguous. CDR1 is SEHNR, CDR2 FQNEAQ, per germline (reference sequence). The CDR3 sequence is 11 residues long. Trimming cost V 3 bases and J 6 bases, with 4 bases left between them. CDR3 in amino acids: CASSFLDTQYF. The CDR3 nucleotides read TGTGCCAGCAGCTTCCTGGATACGCAGTATTTT.

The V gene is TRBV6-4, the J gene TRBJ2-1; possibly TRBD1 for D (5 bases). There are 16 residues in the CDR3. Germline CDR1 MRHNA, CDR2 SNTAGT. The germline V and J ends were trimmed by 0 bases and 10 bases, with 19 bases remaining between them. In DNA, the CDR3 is TGTGCCAGCAGTGACTCGGCTGTAGGGGAAAGTATCGAGCAGTTCTTC. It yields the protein CASSDSAVGESIEQFF.

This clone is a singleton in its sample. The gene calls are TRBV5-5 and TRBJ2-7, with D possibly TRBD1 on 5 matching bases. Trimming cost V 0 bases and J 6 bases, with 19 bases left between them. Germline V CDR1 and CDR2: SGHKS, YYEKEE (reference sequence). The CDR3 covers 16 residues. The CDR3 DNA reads TGTGCCAGCAGCTTGGAAGGGGTCAACCCGAACGCCGAGCAGTACTTC. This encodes CASSLEGVNPNAEQYF.

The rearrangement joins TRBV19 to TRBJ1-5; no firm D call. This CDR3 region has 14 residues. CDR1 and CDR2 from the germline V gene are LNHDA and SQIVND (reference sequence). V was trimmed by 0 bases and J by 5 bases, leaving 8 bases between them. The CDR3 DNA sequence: TGTGCCAGTAGTATAGATCCCTTGTATCAGCCCCAGCATTTT. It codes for CASSIDPLYQPQHF.

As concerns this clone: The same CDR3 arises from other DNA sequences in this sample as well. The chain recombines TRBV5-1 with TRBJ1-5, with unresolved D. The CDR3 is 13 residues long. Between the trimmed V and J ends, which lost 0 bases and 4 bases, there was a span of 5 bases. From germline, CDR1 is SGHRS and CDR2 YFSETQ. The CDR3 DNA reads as TGCGCCAGCAGCTTGGACGTTAATCAGCCCCAGCATTTT. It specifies CASSLDVNQPQHF.

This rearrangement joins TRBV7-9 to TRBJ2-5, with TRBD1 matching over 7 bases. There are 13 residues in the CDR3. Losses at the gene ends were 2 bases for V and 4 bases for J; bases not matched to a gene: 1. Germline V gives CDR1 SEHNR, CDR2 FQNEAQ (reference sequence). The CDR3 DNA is TGTGCCAGCAGCTTAAACAGGGGAGAGACCCAGTACTTC. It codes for CASSLNRGETQYF.

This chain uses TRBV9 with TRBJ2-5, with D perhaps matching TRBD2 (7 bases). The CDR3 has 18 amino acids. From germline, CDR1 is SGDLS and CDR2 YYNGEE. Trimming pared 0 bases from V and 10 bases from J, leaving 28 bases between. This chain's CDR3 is CASSVDPAQNGGPPGQYF. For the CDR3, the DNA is TGTGCCAGCAGCGTAGACCCGGCGCAAAACGGGGGGCCCCCGGGCCAGTACTTC.

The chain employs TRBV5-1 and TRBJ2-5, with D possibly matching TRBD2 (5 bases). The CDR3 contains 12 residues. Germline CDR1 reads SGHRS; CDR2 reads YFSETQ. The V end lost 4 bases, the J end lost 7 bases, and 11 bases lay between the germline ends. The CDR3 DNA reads TGCGCCAGCAGCCCTTTCGAGGGGACCCAGTACTTC. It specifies CASSPFEGTQYF.

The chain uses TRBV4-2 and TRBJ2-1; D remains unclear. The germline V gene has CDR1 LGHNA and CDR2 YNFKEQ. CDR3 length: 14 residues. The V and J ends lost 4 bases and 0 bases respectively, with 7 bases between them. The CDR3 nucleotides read TGTGCCAGCAGCCCATACAGCTCCTACAATGAGCAGTTCTTC. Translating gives CASSPYSSYNEQFF.

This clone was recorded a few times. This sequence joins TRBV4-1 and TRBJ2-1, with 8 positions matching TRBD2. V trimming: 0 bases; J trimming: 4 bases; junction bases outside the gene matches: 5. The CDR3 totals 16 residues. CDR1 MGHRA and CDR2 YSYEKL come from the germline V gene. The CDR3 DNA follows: TGCGCCAGCAGCCAAGATAGGAGCGGGGGTTACAATGAGCAGTTCTTC. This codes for CASSQDRSGGYNEQFF.

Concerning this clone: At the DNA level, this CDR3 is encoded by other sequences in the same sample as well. CDR3 sequence: CASSSTGNGGEKLFF. The CDR3 coding sequence is TGCGCCAGCAGCTCGACAGGGAATGGAGGTGAAAAACTGTTTTTT. The rearrangement joins TRBV5-1 to TRBJ1-4, with 7 bases matching TRBD1. The V segment lost 3 bases and the J segment 7 bases; nucleotides outside the gene matches: 9. Germline CDR1 SGHRS, CDR2 YFSETQ. This CDR3 has 15 amino acids.

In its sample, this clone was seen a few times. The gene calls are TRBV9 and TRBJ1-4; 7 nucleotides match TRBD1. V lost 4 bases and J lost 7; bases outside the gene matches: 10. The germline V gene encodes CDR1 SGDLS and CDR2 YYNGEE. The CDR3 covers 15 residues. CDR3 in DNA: TGTGCCAGCAGCCCGGGGAGGGGGACAGTTGAAAAACTGTTTTTT. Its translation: CASSPGRGTVEKLFF.

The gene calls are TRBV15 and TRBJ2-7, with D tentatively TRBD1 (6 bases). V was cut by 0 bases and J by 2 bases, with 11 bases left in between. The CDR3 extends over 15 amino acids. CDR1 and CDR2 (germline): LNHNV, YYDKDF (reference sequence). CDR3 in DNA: TGTGCCACCAGCAGAGATCGGGCAGGGGCCTACGAGCAGTACTTC. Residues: CATSRDRAGAYEQYF. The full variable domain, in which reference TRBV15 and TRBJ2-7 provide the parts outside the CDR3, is DAMVIQNPRYQVTQFGKPVTLSCSQTLNHNVMYWYQQKSSQAPKLLFHYYDKDFNNEADTPDNFQSRRPNTSFCFLDIRSPGLGDTAMYLCATSRDRAGAYEQYFGPGTRLTVT.

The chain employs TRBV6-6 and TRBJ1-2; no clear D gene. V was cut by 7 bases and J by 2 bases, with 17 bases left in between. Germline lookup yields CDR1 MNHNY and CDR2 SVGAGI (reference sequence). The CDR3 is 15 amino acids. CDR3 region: CASNAQRSSNYGYTF. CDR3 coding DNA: TGTGCCAGCAACGCACAGAGATCGTCAAACTATGGCTACACCTTC.

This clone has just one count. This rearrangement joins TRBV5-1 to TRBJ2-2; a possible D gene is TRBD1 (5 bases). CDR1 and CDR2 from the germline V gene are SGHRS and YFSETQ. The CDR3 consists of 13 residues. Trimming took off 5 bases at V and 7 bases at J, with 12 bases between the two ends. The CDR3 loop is CASSLQGDGELFF. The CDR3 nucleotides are TGCGCCAGCAGTTTGCAGGGTGACGGGGAGCTGTTTTTT.

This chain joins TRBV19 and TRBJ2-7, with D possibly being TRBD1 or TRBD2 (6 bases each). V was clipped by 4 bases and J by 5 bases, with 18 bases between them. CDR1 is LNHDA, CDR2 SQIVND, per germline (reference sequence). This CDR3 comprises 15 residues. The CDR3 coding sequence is TGTGCCAGTAGTAAATCGACGGGGGCGCCCAACGAGCAGTACTTC. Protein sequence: CASSKSTGAPNEQYF.

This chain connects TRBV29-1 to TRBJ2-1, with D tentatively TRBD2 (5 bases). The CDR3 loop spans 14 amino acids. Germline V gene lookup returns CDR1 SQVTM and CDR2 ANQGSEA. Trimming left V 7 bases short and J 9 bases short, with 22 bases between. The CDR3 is CSASTGSTTSEQFF. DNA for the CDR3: TGCAGCGCGAGTACGGGGAGCACTACGAGTGAGCAGTTCTTC.

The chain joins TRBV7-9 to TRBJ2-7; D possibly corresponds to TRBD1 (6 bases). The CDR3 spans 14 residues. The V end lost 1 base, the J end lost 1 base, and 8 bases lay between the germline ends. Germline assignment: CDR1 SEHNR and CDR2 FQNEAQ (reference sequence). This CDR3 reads CASSLEGGSYEQYF. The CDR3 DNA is TGTGCCAGCAGCTTAGAAGGGGGTTCCTACGAGCAGTACTTC.

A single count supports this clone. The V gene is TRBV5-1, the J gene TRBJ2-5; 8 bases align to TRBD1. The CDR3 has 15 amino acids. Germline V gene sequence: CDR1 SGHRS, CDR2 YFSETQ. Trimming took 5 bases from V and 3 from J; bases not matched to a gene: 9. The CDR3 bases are TGCGCCAGCAGTGTAGGCAGGGGGCCTGAAGAGACCCAGTACTTC. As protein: CASSVGRGPEETQYF.

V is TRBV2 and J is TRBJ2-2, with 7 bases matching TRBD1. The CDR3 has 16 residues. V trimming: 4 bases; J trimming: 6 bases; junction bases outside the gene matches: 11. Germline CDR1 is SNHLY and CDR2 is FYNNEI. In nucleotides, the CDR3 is TGTGCCAGCAGTGGAAAGGGGGCGGTTTCTCCCGGGGAGCTGTTTTTT. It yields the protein CASSGKGAVSPGELFF.

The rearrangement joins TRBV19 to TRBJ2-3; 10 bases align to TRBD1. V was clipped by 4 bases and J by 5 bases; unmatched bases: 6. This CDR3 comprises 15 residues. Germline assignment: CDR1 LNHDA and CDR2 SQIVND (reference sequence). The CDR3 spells CASSSGTGVQDTQYF. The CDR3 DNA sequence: TGTGCCAGTAGTAGCGGGACAGGGGTTCAAGATACGCAGTATTTT.

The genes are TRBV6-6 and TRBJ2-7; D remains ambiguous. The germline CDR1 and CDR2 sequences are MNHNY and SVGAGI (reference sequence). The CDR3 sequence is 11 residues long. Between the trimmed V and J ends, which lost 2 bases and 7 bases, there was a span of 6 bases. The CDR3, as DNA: TGTGCCAGCAGTTACCGTGTAGAGCAGTACTTC. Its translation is CASSYRVEQYF.